The TCR beta chain described here comes from a study of blood T cell repertoires in COVID-19. Here immunoSEQ multiplex PCR was the method, and the copy in TCRdb shows in-frame clones only, minus some. The table records approximately 220,000 clones, 80% to 90% of them present only once. V lost 1 base and J lost 5, with 20 bases in between. The CDR3 has 17 amino acids. Germline V gives CDR1 LGHNA, CDR2 YSLEER. This TCR came from a woman between 45 and 65 years old who had been exposed to COVID-19. Specimen: PBMCs or T cells enriched from blood (not recorded which). The chain combines TRBV4-3 with TRBJ2-5; D is uncertain. The DNA of the CDR3 is TGCGCCAGCAGCCAAGGACGGGTTAGCCCCCTGAAGGAGACCCAGTACTTC. It is translated as CASSQGRVSPLKETQYF.